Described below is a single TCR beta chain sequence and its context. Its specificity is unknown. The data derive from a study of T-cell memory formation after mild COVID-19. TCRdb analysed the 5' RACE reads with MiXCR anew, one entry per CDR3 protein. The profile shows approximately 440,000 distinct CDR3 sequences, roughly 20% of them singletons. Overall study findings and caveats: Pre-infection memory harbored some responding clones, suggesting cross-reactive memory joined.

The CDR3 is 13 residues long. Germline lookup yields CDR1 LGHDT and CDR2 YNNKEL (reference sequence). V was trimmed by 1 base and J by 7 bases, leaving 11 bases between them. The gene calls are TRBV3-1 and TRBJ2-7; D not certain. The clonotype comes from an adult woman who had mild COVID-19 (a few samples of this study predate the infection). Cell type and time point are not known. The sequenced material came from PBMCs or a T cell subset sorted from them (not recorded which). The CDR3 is CASSQARLGEQYF. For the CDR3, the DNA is TGTGCCAGCAGCCAAGCCCGACTCGGGGAGCAGTACTTC.